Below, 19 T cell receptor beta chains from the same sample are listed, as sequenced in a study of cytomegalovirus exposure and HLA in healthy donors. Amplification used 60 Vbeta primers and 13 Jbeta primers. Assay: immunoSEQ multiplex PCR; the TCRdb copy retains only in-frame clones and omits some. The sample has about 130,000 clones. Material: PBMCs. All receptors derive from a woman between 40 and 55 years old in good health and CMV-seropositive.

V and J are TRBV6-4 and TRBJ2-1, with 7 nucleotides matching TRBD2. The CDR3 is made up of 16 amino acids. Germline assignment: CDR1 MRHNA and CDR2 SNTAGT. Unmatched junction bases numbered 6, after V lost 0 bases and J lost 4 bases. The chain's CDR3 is CASSDSAGARYNEQFF. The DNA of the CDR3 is TGTGCCAGCAGTGACTCGGCGGGAGCGAGGTACAATGAGCAGTTCTTC.

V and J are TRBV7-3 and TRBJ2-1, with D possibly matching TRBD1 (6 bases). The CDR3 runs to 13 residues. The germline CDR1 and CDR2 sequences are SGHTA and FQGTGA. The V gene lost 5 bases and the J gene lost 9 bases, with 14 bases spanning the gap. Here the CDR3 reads CASSQGIRGEQFF. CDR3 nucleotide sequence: TGTGCCAGCAGCCAGGGCATCAGGGGTGAGCAGTTCTTC.

This CDR3 reads CASSAGQSDRNTIYF. CDR3 in DNA: TGCGCCAGCAGCGCCGGACAGAGCGATCGAAACACCATATATTTT. The chain couples TRBV5-1 to TRBJ1-3, with a weak D call TRBD1 (6 bases). The germline CDR1 and CDR2 sequences are SGHRS and YFSETQ. The germline V and J ends were trimmed by 4 bases and 5 bases, with 16 bases remaining between them. The CDR3 totals 15 residues.

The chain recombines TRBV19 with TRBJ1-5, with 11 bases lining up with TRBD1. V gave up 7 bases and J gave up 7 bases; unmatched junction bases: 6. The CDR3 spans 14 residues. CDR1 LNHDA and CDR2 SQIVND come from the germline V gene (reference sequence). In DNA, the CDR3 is TGTGCCAGTAAGGACAGGGGGCAACGACAGCCCCAGCATTTT. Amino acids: CASKDRGQRQPQHF. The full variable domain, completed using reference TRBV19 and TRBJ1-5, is DGGITQSPKYLFRKEGQNVTLSCEQNLNHDAMYWYRQDPGQGLRLIYYSQIVNDFQKGDIAEGYSVSREKKESFPLTVTSAQKNPTAFYLCASKDRGQRQPQHFGDGTRLSIL.

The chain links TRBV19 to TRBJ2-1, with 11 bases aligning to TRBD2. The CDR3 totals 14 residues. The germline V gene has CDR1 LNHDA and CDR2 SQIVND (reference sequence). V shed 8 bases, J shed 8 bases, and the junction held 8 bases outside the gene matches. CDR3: CASDTSGSRDEQFF. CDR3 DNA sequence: TGTGCCAGTGATACTAGCGGGAGCCGGGATGAGCAGTTCTTC.

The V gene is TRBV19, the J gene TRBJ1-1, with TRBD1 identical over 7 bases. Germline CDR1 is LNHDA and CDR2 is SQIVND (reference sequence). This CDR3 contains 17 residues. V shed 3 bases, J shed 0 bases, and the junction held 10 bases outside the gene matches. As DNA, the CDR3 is TGTGCCAGTAGTATCGGCCTTAACAGGGGATTGAACACTGAAGCTTTCTTT. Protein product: CASSIGLNRGLNTEAFF. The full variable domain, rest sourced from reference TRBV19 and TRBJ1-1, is DGGITQSPKYLFRKEGQNVTLSCEQNLNHDAMYWYRQDPGQGLRLIYYSQIVNDFQKGDIAEGYSVSREKKESFPLTVTSAQKNPTAFYLCASSIGLNRGLNTEAFFGQGTRLTVV.

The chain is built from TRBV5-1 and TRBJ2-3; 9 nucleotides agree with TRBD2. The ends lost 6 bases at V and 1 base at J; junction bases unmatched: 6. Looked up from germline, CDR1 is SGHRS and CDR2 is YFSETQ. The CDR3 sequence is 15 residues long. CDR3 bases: TGCGCCAGCACTCTAAGGACTAGCGGCACAGATACGCAGTATTTT. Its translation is CASTLRTSGTDTQYF.

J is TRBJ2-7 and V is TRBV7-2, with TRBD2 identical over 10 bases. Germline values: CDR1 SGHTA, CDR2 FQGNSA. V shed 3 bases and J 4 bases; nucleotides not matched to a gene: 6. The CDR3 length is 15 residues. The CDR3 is CASSFGTSANYEQYF. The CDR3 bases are TGTGCCAGCAGCTTCGGGACTAGCGCAAATTACGAGCAGTACTTC. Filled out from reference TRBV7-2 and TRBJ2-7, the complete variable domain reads GAGVSQSPSNKVTEKGKDVELRCDPISGHTALYWYRQSLGQGLEFLIYFQGNSAPDKSGLPSDRFSAERTGGSVSTLTIQRTQQEDSAVYLCASSFGTSANYEQYFGPGTRLTVT.

CDR3 DNA sequence: TGTGCCAGCAGCTTAGGGGTCGGGGTGGAGGAGACCCAGTACTTC. Protein product: CASSLGVGVEETQYF. The chain recombines TRBV11-3 with TRBJ2-5; D is possibly TRBD2 (5 bases). V was cut by 1 base and J by 5 bases, with 14 bases left in between. The CDR3 is 15 amino acids. CDR1 and CDR2 from the germline V gene are SGHNT and YENEEA.

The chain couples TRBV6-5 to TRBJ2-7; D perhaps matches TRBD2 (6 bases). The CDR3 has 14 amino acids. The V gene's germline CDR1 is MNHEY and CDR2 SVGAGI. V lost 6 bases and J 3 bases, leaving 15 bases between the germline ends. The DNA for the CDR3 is TGTGCCAGCAGCAACGGGGGATGGTTCTACGAGCAGTACTTC. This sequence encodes CASSNGGWFYEQYF.

The CDR3 bases are TGTGCCAGCAGAGGGGGACTAGCGAGTGAGCAGTTCTTC. As protein: CASRGGLASEQFF. The V call is TRBV7-2, the J call TRBJ2-1; TRBD2 matches 10 bases. Losses at the gene ends were 6 bases for V and 9 bases for J; bases not matched to a gene: 5. The germline gives CDR1 SGHTA, CDR2 FQGNSA. The CDR3 spans 13 residues.

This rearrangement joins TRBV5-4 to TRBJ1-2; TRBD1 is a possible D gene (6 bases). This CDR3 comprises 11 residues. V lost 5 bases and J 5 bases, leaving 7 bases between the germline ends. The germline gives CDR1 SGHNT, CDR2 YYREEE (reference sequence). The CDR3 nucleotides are TGTGCCAGCAGTCAGGGGTATGGCTACACCTTC. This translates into CASSQGYGYTF.

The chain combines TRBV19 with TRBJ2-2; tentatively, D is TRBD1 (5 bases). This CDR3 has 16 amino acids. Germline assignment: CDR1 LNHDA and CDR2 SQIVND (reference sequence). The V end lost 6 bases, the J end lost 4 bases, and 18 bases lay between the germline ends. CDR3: CASRARIDSFTGELFF. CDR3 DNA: TGTGCCAGTAGAGCGAGAATTGACAGTTTCACCGGGGAGCTGTTTTTT.

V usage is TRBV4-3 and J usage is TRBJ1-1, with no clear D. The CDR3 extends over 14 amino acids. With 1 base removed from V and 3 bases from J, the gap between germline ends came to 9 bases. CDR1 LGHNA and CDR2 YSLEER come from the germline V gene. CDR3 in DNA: TGCGCCAGCAGCCAAGCCCGTTTCTACACTGAAGCTTTCTTT. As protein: CASSQARFYTEAFF.

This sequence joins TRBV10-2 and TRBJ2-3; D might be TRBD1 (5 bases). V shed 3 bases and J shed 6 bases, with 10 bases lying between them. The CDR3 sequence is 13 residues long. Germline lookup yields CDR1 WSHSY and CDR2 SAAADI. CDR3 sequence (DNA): TGCGCCAGCAGTGACCCTTACAGGGATACGCAGTATTTT. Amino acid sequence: CASSDPYRDTQYF.

In DNA, the CDR3 is TGTGCCAGCAGCGAACCCACGACTAGCGGGAGCTCCTACAATGAGCAGTTCTTC. Translating it yields CASSEPTTSGSSYNEQFF. V gene TRBV9 combines with J gene TRBJ2-1; TRBD2 matches at 12 bases. The CDR3 has 18 amino acids. Germline loops: CDR1 SGDLS, CDR2 YYNGEE. Trimming took 3 bases from V and 0 from J; bases not matched to a gene: 7.

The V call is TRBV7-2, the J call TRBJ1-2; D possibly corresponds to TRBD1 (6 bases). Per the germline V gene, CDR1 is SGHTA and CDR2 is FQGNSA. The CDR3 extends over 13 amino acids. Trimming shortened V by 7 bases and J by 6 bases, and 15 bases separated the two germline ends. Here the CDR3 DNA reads TGTGCCAGCACCCGGACAGAGACTAATGGCTACACCTTC. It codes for CASTRTETNGYTF.

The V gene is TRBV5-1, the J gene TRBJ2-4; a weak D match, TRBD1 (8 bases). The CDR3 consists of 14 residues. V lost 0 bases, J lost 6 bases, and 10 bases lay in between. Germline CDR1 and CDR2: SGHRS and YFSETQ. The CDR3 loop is CASSLDRGGNIQYF. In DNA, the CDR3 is TGCGCCAGCAGCTTGGACAGGGGGGGAAACATTCAGTACTTC.

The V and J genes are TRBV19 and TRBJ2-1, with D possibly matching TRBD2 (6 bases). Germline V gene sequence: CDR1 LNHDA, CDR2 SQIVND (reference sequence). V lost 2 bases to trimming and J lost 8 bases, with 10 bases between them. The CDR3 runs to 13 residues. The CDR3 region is CASSIPGGDEQFF. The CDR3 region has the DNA TGTGCCAGTAGTATACCAGGAGGGGATGAGCAGTTCTTC. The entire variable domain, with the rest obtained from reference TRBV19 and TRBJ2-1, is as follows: DGGITQSPKYLFRKEGQNVTLSCEQNLNHDAMYWYRQDPGQGLRLIYYSQIVNDFQKGDIAEGYSVSREKKESFPLTVTSAQKNPTAFYLCASSIPGGDEQFFGPGTRLTVL.